This T cell receptor (beta chain) comes out of a study of low-dose radiotherapy and immunotherapy resistance in tumors (dated by TCRdb to between 2022 and 2023). General notes on the study: Patients in Cohort 1 were given 0.5 Gy per fraction every 2 weeks, and the prescribed total PTV dose was 6.5 Gy. Cohort 2 received 1 Gy per fraction every two weeks, with a total of 13 Gy over 26 weeks. Nivolumab and ipilimumab were both given intravenously, with nivolumab at a 240 mg flat dose every two weeks and ipilimumab at 1 mg/kg every six weeks. Intravenous cyclophosphamide at 200 mg/m2 was administered every two weeks, one day ahead of each radiation and immunotherapy administration. Patients took aspirin 300 mg orally once daily for four cycles, starting on cycle 1 day 1. Randomization of trial participants into treatment groups was not performed. The translational analysis covered eight patients: three from the first dose cohort and the first five from the second dose cohort.

The intended sense of this specimen's time point label: after trial treatment. The sample's treatment or condition, from its label and the paper: LDRT plus nivolumab, ipilimumab, low-dose cyclophosphamide and aspirin (RACIN trial). Donors were enrolled in RACIN, a single-arm phase I dose-escalation trial combining nivolumab, ipilimumab, aspirin, low-dose cyclophosphamide and low-dose radiotherapy. Patients were eligible if they had advanced solid tumors that were TIL-negative. V is trimmed back by 5 bases and J by 10 bases, and the junction contains 11 bases that no gene match accounts for. The CDR3 covers 14 residues, taking in both the cysteine and the phenylalanine. The sequence is cut down to CDR3 DNA, 42 bases in frame from base 1. CDR1 is given as MDHEN and CDR2 as SYDVKM, both from the germline V gene. Points on this clonotype: The antigen this receptor binds is unknown. Given a far larger clone just one base away, this is likely a sequencing read error.

The sequencer listed for this sample is Illumina HiSeq 2500. First-strand cDNA was synthesized using Superscript III and a set of TRAV- and TRBV-specific primers, so that both TCRalpha and TCRbeta chains were covered. A roughly 19-cycle PCR with Phusion amplified the TCRs, pairing a constant-region primer with the adapter that was attached to the V primers. The isolated mRNA was amplified using the MessageAmp II aRNA Amplification Kit, with in vitro transcription performed for about 15 hours at 37 degrees C. mRNA for TCR sequencing was isolated with the Dynabeads mRNA DIRECT Purification Kit. A second approximately 23-cycle Phusion PCR added indexed Illumina adapters, and products were purified with AMPure XP beads. Regarding the original processing steps: Custom Perl scripts pooled TCR sequences encoding the same protein, removed out-of-frame sequences and computed each clonotype's abundance. Any TCR sequence supported by only a single read was excluded from analysis. Shannon entropy, Gini index, clonality, richness, and the frequency of TCRs shared between repertoires were included as repertoire metrics. TCRdb's own reprocessing of the public reads used fastp at Q25 and MiXCR and kept productive beta chains. Each entry is one CDR3 protein sequence, shown with its most common DNA and genes. The V and J calls shown here were made by TCRdb, not taken from the authors' results. The sample yields tens of thousands of distinct CDR3 sequences; under 55% were counted once. Around 5.4% of the sample is taken by the ten largest.

The sequencing here drew on PBMCs, taken after low-dose radiotherapy plus immunotherapy. Recombination connected TRBV28 to TRBJ2-1; 7 junctional bases match TRBD1. This receptor was taken from a male donor with gallbladder cancer. DNA sequence: TGTGCCAGCAGTCCTACGACAGGGACGTACGAGCAGTTCTTC. Its translation reads: CASSPTTGTYEQFF.